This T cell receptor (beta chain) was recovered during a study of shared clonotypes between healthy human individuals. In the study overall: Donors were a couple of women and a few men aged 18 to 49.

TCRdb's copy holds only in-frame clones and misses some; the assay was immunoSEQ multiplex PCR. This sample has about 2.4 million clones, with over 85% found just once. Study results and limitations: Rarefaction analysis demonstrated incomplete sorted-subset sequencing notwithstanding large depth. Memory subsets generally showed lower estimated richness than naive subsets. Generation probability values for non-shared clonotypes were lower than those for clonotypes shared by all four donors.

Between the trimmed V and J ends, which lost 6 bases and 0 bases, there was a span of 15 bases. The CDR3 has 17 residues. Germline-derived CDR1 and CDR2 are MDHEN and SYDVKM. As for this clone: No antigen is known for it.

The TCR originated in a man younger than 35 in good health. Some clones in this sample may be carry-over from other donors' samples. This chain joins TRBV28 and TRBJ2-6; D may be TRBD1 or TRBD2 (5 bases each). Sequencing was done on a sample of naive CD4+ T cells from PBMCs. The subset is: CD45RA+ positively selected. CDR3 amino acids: CASSHRGRSSGANVLTF. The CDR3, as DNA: TGTGCCAGCAGCCATAGGGGACGTTCCTCTGGGGCCAACGTCCTGACTTTC.